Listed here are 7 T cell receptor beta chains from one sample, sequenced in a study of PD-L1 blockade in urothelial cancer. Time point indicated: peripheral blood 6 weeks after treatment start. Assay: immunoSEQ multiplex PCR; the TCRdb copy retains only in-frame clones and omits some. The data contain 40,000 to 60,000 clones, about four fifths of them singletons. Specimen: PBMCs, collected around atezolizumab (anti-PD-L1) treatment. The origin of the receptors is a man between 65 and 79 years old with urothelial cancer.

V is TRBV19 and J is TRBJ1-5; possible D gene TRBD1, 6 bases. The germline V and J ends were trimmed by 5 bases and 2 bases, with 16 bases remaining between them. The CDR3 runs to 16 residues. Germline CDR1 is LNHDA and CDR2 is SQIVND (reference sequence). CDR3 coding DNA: TGTGCCAGTAGTTCATCCTGGGACATCGGCAATCAGCCCCAGCATTTT. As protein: CASSSSWDIGNQPQHF.

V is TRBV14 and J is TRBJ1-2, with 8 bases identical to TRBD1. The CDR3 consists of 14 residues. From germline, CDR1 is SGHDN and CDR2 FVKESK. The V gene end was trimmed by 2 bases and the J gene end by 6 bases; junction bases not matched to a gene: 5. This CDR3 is CASSQRTGSDGYTF. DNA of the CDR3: TGTGCCAGCAGCCAAAGGACAGGGTCGGATGGCTACACCTTC.

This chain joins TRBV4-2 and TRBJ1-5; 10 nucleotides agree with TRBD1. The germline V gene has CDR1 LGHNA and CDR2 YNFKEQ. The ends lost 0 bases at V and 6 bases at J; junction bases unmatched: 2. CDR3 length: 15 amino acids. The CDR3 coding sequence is TGTGCCAGCAGCCAAGATGGGACAGGGGCTCAGCCCCAGCATTTT. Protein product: CASSQDGTGAQPQHF.

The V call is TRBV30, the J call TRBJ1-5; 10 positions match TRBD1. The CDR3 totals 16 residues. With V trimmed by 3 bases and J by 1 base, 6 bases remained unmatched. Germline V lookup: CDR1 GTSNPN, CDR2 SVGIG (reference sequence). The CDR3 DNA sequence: TGTGCCTGGAGCCCTTGGACAGGGGGAAGCAATCAGCCCCAGCATTTT. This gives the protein CAWSPWTGGSNQPQHF.

For the CDR3, the DNA is TGCGCCAGCAGCTTGTGGGGGGGACAGGGGAGCACATTGAACACTGAAGCTTTCTTT. Protein sequence: CASSLWGGQGSTLNTEAFF. V usage is TRBV5-1 and J usage is TRBJ1-1; TRBD1 aligns across 10 bases. V gave up 1 base and J gave up 0 bases; unmatched junction bases: 12. Per germline, CDR1 SGHRS and CDR2 YFSETQ. This CDR3 contains 19 residues.

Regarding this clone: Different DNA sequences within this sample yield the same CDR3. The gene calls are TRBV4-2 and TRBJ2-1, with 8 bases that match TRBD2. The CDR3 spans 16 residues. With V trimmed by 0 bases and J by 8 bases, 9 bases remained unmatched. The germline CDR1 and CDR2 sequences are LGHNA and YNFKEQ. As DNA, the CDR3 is TGTGCCAGCAGCCAAGATGGGCGGGAGGATCTGCATGAGCAGTTCTTC. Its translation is CASSQDGREDLHEQFF.

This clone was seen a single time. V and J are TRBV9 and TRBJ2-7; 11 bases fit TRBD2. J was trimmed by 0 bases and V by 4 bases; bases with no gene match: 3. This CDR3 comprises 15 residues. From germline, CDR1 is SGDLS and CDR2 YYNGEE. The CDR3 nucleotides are TGTGCCAGCAGCCCCGGGACTAGCGGCTCCTACGAGCAGTACTTC. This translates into CASSPGTSGSYEQYF.